One T cell receptor beta chain is described in this entry. Its specificity is not known. Sequenced by immunoSEQ multiplex PCR; TCRdb stores in-frame clones only, minus some. The table has 15,000 to 20,000 clones, about 85% seen once; the top ten hold 5.9%. These data belong to a study of PD-L1 blockade in urothelial cancer. The overall study: Blood analysis took place 3 weeks (second dose) and 6 weeks after treatment start. Median T cell yield per blood sample was 140,000 to 150,000 cells.

Broader study findings: When measured at 3 weeks, tumor-associated blood clones expanded more in durable-benefit patients.

The germline V and J ends were trimmed by 0 bases and 1 base, with 13 bases remaining between them. Germline lookup yields CDR1 SGHRS and CDR2 YFSETQ. This CDR3 is 16 amino acids long. The chain recombines TRBV5-1 with TRBJ2-5, with D possibly TRBD1 on 6 matching bases. The sequencing used PBMCs, collected around atezolizumab (anti-PD-L1) treatment. The TCR was taken from a man aged 50 to 59 with urothelial cancer. The CDR3 region has the DNA TGCGCCAGCAGCTTGGGGGGGCGCAAATTCCAAGAGACCCAGTACTTC. Encoded protein: CASSLGGRKFQETQYF.